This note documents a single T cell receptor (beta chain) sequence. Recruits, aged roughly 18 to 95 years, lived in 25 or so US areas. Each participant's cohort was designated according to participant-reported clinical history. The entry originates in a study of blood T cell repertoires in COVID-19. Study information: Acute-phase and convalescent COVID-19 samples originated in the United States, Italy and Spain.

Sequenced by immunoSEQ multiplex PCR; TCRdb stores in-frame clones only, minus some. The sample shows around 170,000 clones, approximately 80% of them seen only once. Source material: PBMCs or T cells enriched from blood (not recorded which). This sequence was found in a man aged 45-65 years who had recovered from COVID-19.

The CDR3 sequence is CASRTAGWSSYNEQFF. The CDR3 DNA sequence: TGTGCCAGCAGGACTGCGGGTTGGAGCTCCTACAATGAGCAGTTCTTC. This rearrangement joins TRBV11-2 to TRBJ2-1; possible D gene TRBD2, 5 bases. The CDR3 totals 16 residues. V was shortened by 6 bases and J by 0 bases, with 15 bases between the two germline ends. Looked up from germline, CDR1 is SGHAT and CDR2 is FQNNGV.